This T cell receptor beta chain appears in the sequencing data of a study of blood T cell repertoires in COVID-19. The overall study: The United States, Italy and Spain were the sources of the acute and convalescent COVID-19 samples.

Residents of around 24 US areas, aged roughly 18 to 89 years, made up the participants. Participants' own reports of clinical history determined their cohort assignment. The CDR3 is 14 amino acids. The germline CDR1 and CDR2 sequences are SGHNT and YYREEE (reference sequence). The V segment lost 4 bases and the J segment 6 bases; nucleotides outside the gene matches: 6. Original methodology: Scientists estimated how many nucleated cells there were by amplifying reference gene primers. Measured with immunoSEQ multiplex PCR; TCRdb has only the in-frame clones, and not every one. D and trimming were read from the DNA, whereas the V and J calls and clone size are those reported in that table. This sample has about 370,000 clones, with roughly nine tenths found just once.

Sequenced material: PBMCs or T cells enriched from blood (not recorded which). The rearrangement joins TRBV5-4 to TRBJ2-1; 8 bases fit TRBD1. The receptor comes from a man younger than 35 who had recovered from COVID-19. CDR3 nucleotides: TGTGCCAGCAGCCCGGAGACAGGGGCCAATGAGCAGTTCTTC. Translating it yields CASSPETGANEQFF.